Listed below are T cell receptor beta chains from one sample, sequenced in a study of shared clonotypes between healthy human individuals. Assay used: immunoSEQ multiplex PCR; TCRdb lists only in-frame clones, some missing. Of more than 2,000,000 clones listed, roughly 92% are singletons. The sequencing sample was made of naive CD4+ T cells sorted from blood. These receptors all come from a man aged 18 to 29 in good health. CDR3s include the opening cysteine and the closing phenylalanine or tryptophan. The D gene is left open where the match is weak. Some rows have no size entry. The others give once, few or many, or a class for an expanded clone.

v_gene	j_gene	len	abundance	d_gene	CDR3nt	CDR3aa
TRBV10-3	TRBJ2-5	11	NA	NA	TGTGCCATCAGGGAAGGAGAGACCCAGTACTTC	CAIREGETQYF
TRBV18	TRBJ2-5	15	once	NA	TGTGCCAGCTCACCGGAAAAAGGGAGTCGGGAGACCCAGTACTTC	CASSPEKGSRETQYF
TRBV10-3	TRBJ1-2	13	NA	TRBD1	TGTGCCACGCAGACAGGGGCGGACTATGGCTACACCTTC	CATQTGADYGYTF
TRBV5-1	TRBJ1-2	12	NA	NA	TGCGCCAGCGGGGCGGGAGACTATGGCTACACCTTC	CASGAGDYGYTF
TRBV5-1	TRBJ2-3	16	once	TRBD1	TGCGCCAGCAGCTTGGCCGGGACAGCCCGCACAGATACGCAGTATTTT	CASSLAGTARTDTQYF
TRBV22-1	TRBJ2-6	17	NA	NA	TGTCCTGGGAGACAAGGAGGCGAACAAAGTCGGGCCAACGTCCTGACTTTC	CPGRQGGEQSRANVLTF
TRBV6-6	TRBJ1-2	12	NA	TRBD1	TGTGCCAGCAGATACAGGGGAGGTGGCTACACCTTC	CASRYRGGGYTF
TRBV30	TRBJ1-2	13	NA	NA	TGTGCCTGGACCGGGACACAGGCGGGTGGCTACACCTTC	CAWTGTQAGGYTF
TRBV6-1	TRBJ2-7	14	NA	TRBD1	TGTGCCAGCAGAAGGACAGGGGAAAAAGTCGAGCAGTACTTC	CASRRTGEKVEQYF
TRBV30	TRBJ2-3	15	once	NA	TGTGCCTGGAGTGTCGGGGGGCCCTCGGAAGATACGCAGTATTTT	CAWSVGGPSEDTQYF
TRBV7-2	TRBJ1-6	13	NA	NA	TGTGCCAGCAGCGCTTACAGGAATTCACCCCTCCACTTT	CASSAYRNSPLHF
TRBV9	TRBJ2-2	15	NA	TRBD2	TGTGCCAGCAGCCGAAGTAGCGGGTCCACCGGGGAGCTGTTTTTT	CASSRSSGSTGELFF
TRBV18	TRBJ2-2	13	NA	NA	TGTGCCAGCTCACCAGACTGGACCGGGGAGCTGTTTTTT	CASSPDWTGELFF
TRBV25-1	TRBJ1-1	15	NA	NA	TGTGCCAGCAGTGAAAACCTCCCCGCCGCCACTGAAGCTTTCTTT	CASSENLPAATEAFF
TRBV7-2	TRBJ2-2	12	once	NA	TGTGCCAGCAGTCCTTGGCCCGGGGAGCTGTTTTTT	CASSPWPGELFF